Each of the 2 T cell receptor beta chains below was sequenced from the same sample in a study of cytomegalovirus exposure and HLA in healthy donors. This PCR relied on a set of 60 Vbeta primers and 13 Jbeta primers. Measured with immunoSEQ multiplex PCR; TCRdb has only the in-frame clones, and not every one. The sample comprises 120,000 to 150,000 clones, 70% of which are singletons, and 1.5% to 2% rests with the top ten. The sample was PBMCs. These receptors originate from a woman in her 30s in good health and CMV-seronegative.

The chain is built from TRBV18 and TRBJ2-7, with TRBD1 identical over 11 bases. The J segment lost 7 bases and the V segment lost 3 bases, leaving 8 bases of the junction unmatched. Germline-derived CDR1 and CDR2 are KGHSH and LQKENI. The length of the CDR3 is 15 residues. CDR3 sequence reads: CASSPGTGGLWEQYV. CDR3 DNA: TGTGCCAGCTCACCGGGGACAGGGGGATTGTGGGAGCAGTACGTC.

This rearrangement joins TRBV7-8 to TRBJ2-1; D may be TRBD2 (5 bases). Germline V lookup: CDR1 SGHVS, CDR2 FQNEAQ. V lost 1 base and J lost 7, with 17 bases in between. The length of the CDR3 is 16 residues. CDR3 coding DNA: TGTGCCAGCAGCTTAGTTAATCCGGGAAAAGTAAATGAGCAGTTCTTC. Translated: CASSLVNPGKVNEQFF.